This T cell receptor (beta chain) was obtained from a study of blood T cell repertoires in COVID-19. Study information: Nucleic acid was either cDNA or gDNA, and it came from T cells, B-cell-depleted T cells, or PBMCs.

As originally analysed: It was from reference gene primer amplification that nucleated cell counts were estimated. TCRdb keeps only in-frame clones here, not all; method: immunoSEQ multiplex PCR. From that table come the V and J calls and clone size; the DNA was used to work out D and trimming. The sample records 150,000 to 200,000 clones, roughly four fifths being singletons. Deletions cut 6 bases from V and 0 bases from J, with 19 bases between. Per the germline V gene, CDR1 is MNHEY and CDR2 is SMNVEV (reference sequence). This CDR3 is built from 17 residues. The chain is built from TRBV27 and TRBJ2-3, with D possibly TRBD1 on 6 matching bases. Sequenced material: peripheral blood. The clonotype was recovered from a woman older than 75 with acute or convalescent COVID-19. CDR3 sequence reads: CASSLQGSSFSTDTQYF. Written as DNA, the CDR3 is TGTGCCAGCAGCCTACAGGGTTCCTCTTTTAGCACAGATACGCAGTATTTT.